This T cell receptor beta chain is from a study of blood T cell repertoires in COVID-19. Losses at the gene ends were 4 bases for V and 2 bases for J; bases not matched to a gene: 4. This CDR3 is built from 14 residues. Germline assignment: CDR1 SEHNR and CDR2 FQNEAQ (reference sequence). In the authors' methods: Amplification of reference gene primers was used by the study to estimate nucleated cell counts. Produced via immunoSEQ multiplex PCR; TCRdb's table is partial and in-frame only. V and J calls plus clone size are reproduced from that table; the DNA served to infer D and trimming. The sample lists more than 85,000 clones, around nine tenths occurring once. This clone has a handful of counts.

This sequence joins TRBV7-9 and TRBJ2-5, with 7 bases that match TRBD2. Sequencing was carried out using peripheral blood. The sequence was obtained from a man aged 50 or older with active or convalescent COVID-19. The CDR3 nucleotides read TGTGCCAGCAGCTGGGGGACTACTCAAGAGACCCAGTACTTC. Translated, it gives CASSWGTTQETQYF.